This entry lists 26 T cell receptor beta chains sequenced from one sample in a study of T cell responses to AZD1222 COVID-19 vaccine. TCRdb keeps only in-frame clones here, not all; method: immunoSEQ multiplex PCR. This repertoire shows approximately 160,000 clones, about nine tenths found once; its top ten account for approximately 1.4%. The material sequenced was peripheral blood, taken on day 0 of AZD1222 vaccination. These receptors were taken from an adult in good health.

CDR3 sequence: CASSRSLMNNEQFF. In DNA form, the CDR3 reads TGTGCCAGCAGCCGTTCTCTAATGAACAATGAGCAGTTCTTC. The chain combines TRBV3-1 (or the pseudogene TRBV3-2) with TRBJ2-1, with D unclear. Trimming left V 4 bases short and J 5 bases short, with 12 bases between. Germline V gives CDR1 LGHDT, CDR2 YNNKEL (reference sequence). The CDR3 is made up of 14 amino acids.

The CDR3 DNA reads as TGTGCCAGCAGCGTAGGAAAAGGGTCCCTCAATCAGCCCCAGCATTTT. It yields the protein CASSVGKGSLNQPQHF. The gene calls are TRBV9 and TRBJ1-5; D not certain. CDR1 and CDR2 from the germline V gene are SGDLS and YYNGEE. With 0 bases removed from V and 3 bases from J, the gap between germline ends came to 13 bases. The CDR3 is 16 amino acids.

The V and J genes are TRBV4-3 and TRBJ1-5; D is ambiguous. With 1 base removed from V and 3 bases from J, the gap between germline ends came to 10 bases. CDR1 and CDR2 from the germline V gene are LGHNA and YSLEER. This CDR3 spans 15 amino acids. The CDR3 region has the DNA TGCGCCAGCAGCCAAGTCCCAGGCCCCAATCAGCCCCAGCATTTT. The encoded protein is CASSQVPGPNQPQHF.

The V and J genes are TRBV28 and TRBJ1-2; 10 nucleotides agree with TRBD1. The CDR3 covers 15 residues. Germline values: CDR1 MDHEN, CDR2 SYDVKM. V shed 5 bases and J 8 bases; nucleotides not matched to a gene: 11. The CDR3: CASSLWTGGSQGYTF. CDR3 nucleotides: TGTGCCAGCAGTCTCTGGACAGGGGGATCACAAGGCTACACCTTC.

The J gene is TRBJ1-2, the V gene TRBV7-2, with D possibly matching TRBD1 (6 bases). The V gene's germline CDR1 is SGHTA and CDR2 FQGNSA. This CDR3 has 14 amino acids. Between the trimmed V and J ends, which lost 4 bases and 6 bases, there was a span of 15 bases. CDR3 amino acids: CASSSPGAPHGYTF. The CDR3 DNA follows: TGTGCCAGCAGCTCCCCGGGGGCCCCTCATGGCTACACCTTC. The full variable domain, with the rest looked up from reference TRBV7-2 and TRBJ1-2, is GAGVSQSPSNKVTEKGKDVELRCDPISGHTALYWYRQSLGQGLEFLIYFQGNSAPDKSGLPSDRFSAERTGGSVSTLTIQRTQQEDSAVYLCASSSPGAPHGYTFGSGTRLTVV.

The V gene is TRBV6-9, the J gene TRBJ2-7; D gene ambiguous. The CDR3 contains 10 residues. Trimming cost V 10 bases and J 0 bases, with 4 bases left between them. CDR1 MNHGY and CDR2 SVAAGI come from the germline V gene. The CDR3 coding sequence is TGTGCCAATAACTCCTACGAGCAGTACTTC. This translates into CANNSYEQYF.

J is TRBJ2-2 and V is TRBV28; the D gene is possibly TRBD1 (6 bases). Trimming took off 3 bases at V and 6 bases at J, with 11 bases between the two ends. The CDR3 sequence is 14 residues long. Per the germline V gene, CDR1 is MDHEN and CDR2 is SYDVKM. CDR3 residues: CASSLGTYAGELFF. CDR3 DNA sequence: TGTGCCAGCAGTTTGGGGACATACGCCGGGGAGCTGTTTTTT.

This chain uses TRBV6-5 with TRBJ2-7; D is perhaps TRBD2 (5 bases). Germline lookup yields CDR1 MNHEY and CDR2 SVGAGI. The CDR3 consists of 14 residues. The V end was cut by 10 bases, the J end by 3 bases, with 19 bases between. The CDR3, as DNA: TGTGCCACCGAGAGGGAGAACTACCTCTACGAGCAGTACTTC. Translated: CATERENYLYEQYF.

The chain is built from TRBV19 and TRBJ2-3, with 9 positions matching TRBD2. The ends lost 5 bases at V and 2 bases at J; junction bases unmatched: 8. This CDR3 has 16 amino acids. CDR1 LNHDA and CDR2 SQIVND come from the germline V gene (reference sequence). CDR3 DNA: TGTGCCAGTAGTTCCTCTTTAGCGGGGGACACAGATACGCAGTATTTT. Amino acid sequence: CASSSSLAGDTDTQYF.

The gene calls are TRBV3-1 (or the pseudogene TRBV3-2) and TRBJ2-5, with D perhaps being TRBD1 or TRBD2 (6 bases each). The CDR3 extends over 19 amino acids. The V gene's germline CDR1 is LGHDT and CDR2 YNNKEL (reference sequence). The germline V and J ends were trimmed by 0 bases and 4 bases, with 24 bases remaining between them. This CDR3 reads CASSQDLGGGQNGGETQYF. Here the CDR3 DNA reads TGTGCCAGCAGCCAAGATCTAGGAGGGGGACAAAATGGGGGAGAGACCCAGTACTTC.

V gene TRBV18 combines with J gene TRBJ1-3; D unclear. CDR3 length equals 13 residues. The V gene's germline CDR1 is KGHSH and CDR2 LQKENI. Trimming took 0 bases from V and 0 from J, leaving 0 bases between them. The CDR3 DNA reads TGTGCCAGCTCACCACCCTCTGGAAACACCATATATTTT. Encoded protein: CASSPPSGNTIYF.

The rearrangement joins TRBV28 to TRBJ1-6; TRBD1 matches 9 bases. From germline, CDR1 is MDHEN and CDR2 SYDVKM. The CDR3 extends over 14 amino acids. V lost 7 bases and J lost 14; bases outside the gene matches: 12. CDR3 in DNA: TGTGCCAGCATCCTGGGACAGGGTTTGGGAGCCCTCCACTTT. It codes for CASILGQGLGALHF.

This clone was observed a handful of times. The chain uses TRBV14 and TRBJ1-1; possible D gene TRBD1, 5 bases. Deletions cut 4 bases from V and 8 bases from J, with 23 bases between. The CDR3 runs 16 residues. Germline values: CDR1 SGHDN, CDR2 FVKESK. The CDR3: CASSLPGVARMNEAFF. The CDR3 coding sequence is TGTGCCAGCAGCCTCCCGGGGGTCGCCAGGATGAACGAAGCTTTCTTT.

The J gene is TRBJ1-1, the V gene TRBV24-1; possibly TRBD1 for D (6 bases). Germline CDR1 and CDR2: KGHDR and SFDVKD. V lost 4 bases and J lost 4, with 12 bases in between. There are 14 residues in the CDR3. CDR3 sequence: CATSDATGSTEAFF. CDR3 coding DNA: TGTGCCACCAGTGACGCTACAGGGTCCACTGAAGCTTTCTTT.

The genes are TRBV4-1 and TRBJ1-5; a possible D gene is TRBD1 (5 bases). Trimming cost V 4 bases and J 4 bases, with 17 bases left between them. This CDR3 spans 16 amino acids. Germline CDR1 is MGHRA and CDR2 is YSYEKL. The CDR3: CASSPQGGGVNQPQHF. CDR3 DNA: TGCGCCAGCAGCCCCCAGGGTGGTGGGGTTAATCAGCCCCAGCATTTT.

The V gene is TRBV10-1, the J gene TRBJ1-2; D ambiguous. The CDR3 consists of 13 residues. Germline V gene lookup returns CDR1 WNHNN and CDR2 SYGVQD (reference sequence). Between the trimmed V and J ends, which lost 0 bases and 6 bases, there was a span of 8 bases. The CDR3 DNA follows: TGCGCCAGCAGTGAGTCTACAAGAGATGGCTACACCTTC. Protein sequence: CASSESTRDGYTF.

This chain joins TRBV28 and TRBJ1-5; 7 bases align to TRBD1. V was clipped by 1 base and J by 6 bases; unmatched bases: 0. This CDR3 spans 13 amino acids. Germline V CDR1 and CDR2: MDHEN, SYDVKM. CDR3 coding DNA: TGTGCCAGCAGTTTATACAGGGGTCAGCCCCAGCATTTT. Protein: CASSLYRGQPQHF.

V gene TRBV24-1 combines with J gene TRBJ2-7; D is uncertain. Germline CDR1 is KGHDR and CDR2 is SFDVKD. The CDR3 extends over 11 amino acids. V was pared by 2 bases and J by 5 bases, with 3 bases between. CDR3 region: CATSDWDEQYF. Written as DNA, the CDR3 is TGTGCCACCAGTGATTGGGACGAGCAGTACTTC.

Comment on this clone: One junction end does not reproduce the germline sequence, and a read error may be involved. This chain connects TRBV7-7 to TRBJ2-3; D gene unclear. CDR1 is SSHAT, CDR2 FNYEAQ, per germline (reference sequence). The CDR3 contains 13 residues. The chain's CDR3 is CASSIDLTDTQYF. The CDR3 nucleotides read TGTGCTAGCAGCATAGATTTAACAGATACGCAGTATTTT.

This clone was recorded only once. V and J are TRBV6-6 and TRBJ2-1; TRBD2 matches at 13 bases. V gave up 7 bases and J gave up 9 bases; unmatched junction bases: 6. The CDR3 totals 14 residues. Germline assignment: CDR1 MNHNY and CDR2 SVGAGI (reference sequence). CDR3 in DNA: TGTGCCAGCATACTAGCGGGGGGGCGAAGTGAGCAGTTCTTC. Translating it yields CASILAGGRSEQFF.

This chain connects TRBV7-6 to TRBJ1-3; 7 positions agree with TRBD1. V gave up 1 base and J gave up 4 bases; unmatched junction bases: 7. The germline gives CDR1 SGHVS, CDR2 FNYEAQ. The CDR3 spans 16 residues. Written as DNA, the CDR3 is TGTGCCAGCAGCTTAGGACTCACGGGACAGGGAAACACCATATATTTT. As protein: CASSLGLTGQGNTIYF. Using reference TRBV7-6 and TRBJ1-3 for the parts outside the CDR3, the full variable domain is GAGVSQSPRYKVTKRGQDVALRCDPISGHVSLYWYRQALGQGPEFLTYFNYEAQQDKSGLPNDRFSAERPEGSISTLTIQRTEQRDSAMYRCASSLGLTGQGNTIYFGEGSWLTVV.

The V call is TRBV4-1, the J call TRBJ1-5, with 12 bases fitting TRBD1. The CDR3 runs to 17 residues. Germline V CDR1 and CDR2: MGHRA, YSYEKL. J lost 8 bases, V lost 0 bases, and 8 bases had no gene match. The DNA for the CDR3 is TGCGCCAGCAGCCAAGAACCGGGACAGGGGGCTTTAGAGCCCCAGCATTTT. Amino acid sequence: CASSQEPGQGALEPQHF.

The chain carries TRBV4-1 and TRBJ1-1; 8 nucleotides align to TRBD1. Germline V lookup: CDR1 MGHRA, CDR2 YSYEKL. V was clipped by 5 bases and J by 3 bases; unmatched bases: 8. The CDR3 length is 15 residues. The CDR3 sequence: CASSTWTGSDTEAFF. As DNA, the CDR3 is TGCGCCAGCAGCACCTGGACAGGGAGCGACACTGAAGCTTTCTTT.

This clone was detected a few times. The chain has TRBV7-2 and TRBJ1-6; 7 positions agree with TRBD1. Germline CDR1 SGHTA, CDR2 FQGNSA. The CDR3 loop spans 12 amino acids. J was trimmed by 15 bases and V by 5 bases; bases with no gene match: 7. The chain's CDR3 is CASSLTGRGLHF. The CDR3 DNA reads as TGTGCCAGCAGCCTGACAGGGAGAGGCCTCCACTTT.

V and J are TRBV15 and TRBJ1-5, with D uncertain. Germline V gene data show CDR1 as LNHNV and CDR2 as YYDKDF (reference sequence). This CDR3 has 15 residues. V lost 0 bases, J lost 6 bases, and 12 bases lay in between. CDR3 coding DNA: TGTGCCACCAGCAGAGATCTACGGGCAGGTCAGCCCCAGCATTTT. Translated, it gives CATSRDLRAGQPQHF.

The J gene is TRBJ1-5, the V gene TRBV7-2; D remains ambiguous. V was trimmed by 1 base and J by 0 bases, leaving 7 bases between them. This CDR3 spans 15 amino acids. The germline CDR1 and CDR2 sequences are SGHTA and FQGNSA. CDR3 sequence: CASSLVTNSNQPQHF. The CDR3 DNA reads as TGTGCCAGCAGCTTAGTTACAAATAGCAATCAGCCCCAGCATTTT. Combining the CDR3 with reference TRBV7-2 and TRBJ1-5 gives the whole variable domain GAGVSQSPSNKVTEKGKDVELRCDPISGHTALYWYRQSLGQGLEFLIYFQGNSAPDKSGLPSDRFSAERTGGSVSTLTIQRTQQEDSAVYLCASSLVTNSNQPQHFGDGTRLSIL.